Shown below are 14 T cell receptor beta chains from a single sample sequenced in a study of CD4 T cell repertoires in COVID-19. Some clones are missing from TCRdb's copy, which holds only in-frame ones; the method was immunoSEQ multiplex PCR. The sample lists fewer than 100,000 clones, 83% occurring once. The specimen was CD4+ T cells from peripheral blood, collected after recovery from COVID-19. All receptors come from a human donor who had COVID-19.

The chain combines TRBV3-1 (or the pseudogene TRBV3-2) with TRBJ2-2; the D is unclear. Between the trimmed V and J ends, which lost 0 bases and 5 bases, there was a span of 10 bases. CDR3 length equals 15 residues. CDR1 and CDR2 (germline): LGHDT, YNNKEL (reference sequence). The CDR3 nucleotides read TGTGCCAGCAGCCAAGATTGGAAGGGAACCGGGGAGCTGTTTTTT. It is translated as CASSQDWKGTGELFF.

The J gene is TRBJ1-1, the V gene TRBV6-2 or TRBV6-3; the match to TRBD1 covers 9 bases. CDR3 length equals 17 residues. V lost 2 bases to trimming and J lost 0 bases; unmatched junction nucleotides: 7. CDR1 is MNHEY and CDR2 is SVGEGT in the germline V gene. The CDR3 DNA reads TGTGCCAGCAGTTACATTACAGGGGGCCCGATGAACACTGAAGCTTTCTTT. This translates into CASSYITGGPMNTEAFF.

The chain recombines TRBV3-1 (or the pseudogene TRBV3-2) with TRBJ2-6; D gene ambiguous. The V end was cut by 1 base, the J end by 4 bases, with 8 bases between. The CDR3 is made up of 15 amino acids. The germline V gene has CDR1 LGHDT and CDR2 YNNKEL (reference sequence). DNA of the CDR3: TGTGCCAGCAGCCAAGGAGTTGGAGGGGCCAACGTCCTGACTTTC. This translates into CASSQGVGGANVLTF.

The rearrangement links TRBV4-1 to TRBJ2-7; D is undetermined. CDR1 MGHRA and CDR2 YSYEKL come from the germline V gene. This CDR3 is built from 14 residues. The germline V and J ends were trimmed by 0 bases and 3 bases, with 9 bases remaining between them. The CDR3 DNA sequence: TGCGCCAGCAGCCAAGAATCCGGTCGCTACGAGCAGTACTTC. Translation: CASSQESGRYEQYF.

J is TRBJ2-1 and V is TRBV5-6, with TRBD2 matching 12 bases. The CDR3 extends over 17 amino acids. V lost 4 bases to trimming and J lost 3 bases; unmatched junction nucleotides: 8. CDR1 is SGHDT, CDR2 YYEEEE, per germline. CDR3 amino acids: CASSELAGGPLYNEQFF. The CDR3 DNA sequence: TGTGCCAGCAGCGAACTAGCGGGAGGACCCCTCTACAATGAGCAGTTCTTC.

The chain joins TRBV28 to TRBJ2-7, with D perhaps matching TRBD2 (6 bases). The CDR3 is 15 residues long. V was cut by 6 bases and J by 3 bases, with 18 bases left in between. Germline CDR1 reads MDHEN; CDR2 reads SYDVKM. CDR3 DNA: TGTGCCAGCAGAGTGTCCCGGGACTTCAACTACGAGCAGTACTTC. Translating gives CASRVSRDFNYEQYF.

V usage is TRBV2 and J usage is TRBJ2-5; D possibly corresponds to TRBD1 (5 bases). V gave up 11 bases and J gave up 3 bases, with 13 bases separating them. Germline V gene sequence: CDR1 SNHLY, CDR2 FYNNEI. This CDR3 contains 12 residues. As DNA, the CDR3 is TGTGCCCAAGGGGCCAGGGAAGAGACCCAGTACTTC. It specifies CAQGAREETQYF.

This chain joins TRBV6-4 and TRBJ1-5, with D uncertain. Trimming left V 6 bases short and J 4 bases short, with 10 bases between. Germline CDR1 and CDR2: MRHNA and SNTAGT. CDR3 size: 13 residues. CDR3 in amino acids: CASSVGLNQPQHF. CDR3 DNA: TGTGCCAGCAGCGTCGGTCTTAATCAGCCCCAGCATTTT.

This clone came up once. The chain's CDR3 is CASRSGTSGILSGELFF. Here the CDR3 DNA reads TGCGCCAGCAGAAGTGGGACTAGCGGGATCCTCAGCGGGGAGCTGTTTTTT. The chain combines TRBV5-1 with TRBJ2-2; TRBD2 matches 13 bases. The V gene end was trimmed by 5 bases and the J gene end by 7 bases; junction bases not matched to a gene: 11. The CDR3 extends over 17 amino acids. CDR1 and CDR2 from the germline V gene are SGHRS and YFSETQ.

This chain joins TRBV24-1 and TRBJ2-7; D not certain. V was trimmed by 6 bases and J by 2 bases, leaving 19 bases between them. This CDR3 contains 16 residues. The V gene's germline CDR1 is KGHDR and CDR2 SFDVKD. CDR3 bases: TGTGCCACCAGTCAGTGCCGTGGCAGGCTCGCCTACGAGCAGTACTTC. This sequence encodes CATSQCRGRLAYEQYF.

The chain recombines TRBV12-3 or TRBV12-4 with TRBJ2-3; D is possibly TRBD2 (5 bases). Trimming cost V 8 bases and J 4 bases, with 13 bases left between them. This CDR3 spans 13 amino acids. As DNA, the CDR3 is TGTGCCAGCTCGGGCCTAGCACCAGATACGCAGTATTTT. It encodes CASSGLAPDTQYF.

This chain joins TRBV5-6 and TRBJ1-2, with D unresolved. CDR1 and CDR2 from the germline V gene are SGHDT and YYEEEE. Trimming removed 2 bases at V and 4 bases at J, with 9 bases between. The CDR3 runs to 13 residues. This CDR3 reads CASSLSQAYGYTF. CDR3 in DNA: TGTGCCAGCAGCTTATCACAAGCCTATGGCTACACCTTC.

This chain connects TRBV3-1 (or the pseudogene TRBV3-2) to TRBJ2-6; the D gene is possibly TRBD2 (6 bases). CDR1 and CDR2 (germline): LGHDT, YNNKEL (reference sequence). The length of the CDR3 is 16 residues. V was cut by 0 bases and J by 3 bases, with 9 bases left in between. As DNA, the CDR3 is TGTGCCAGCAGCCAAGAGTGGGGAGGTGGGGCCAACGTCCTGACTTTC. As protein: CASSQEWGGGANVLTF.

This chain links TRBV3-1 (or the pseudogene TRBV3-2) with TRBJ2-7; no clear D gene. Germline V gene sequence: CDR1 LGHDT, CDR2 YNNKEL (reference sequence). V was pared by 0 bases and J by 3 bases, with 12 bases between. There are 15 residues in the CDR3. CDR3 residues: CASSQELGRFYEQYF. CDR3 sequence (DNA): TGTGCCAGCAGCCAAGAGCTCGGCAGATTCTACGAGCAGTACTTC.